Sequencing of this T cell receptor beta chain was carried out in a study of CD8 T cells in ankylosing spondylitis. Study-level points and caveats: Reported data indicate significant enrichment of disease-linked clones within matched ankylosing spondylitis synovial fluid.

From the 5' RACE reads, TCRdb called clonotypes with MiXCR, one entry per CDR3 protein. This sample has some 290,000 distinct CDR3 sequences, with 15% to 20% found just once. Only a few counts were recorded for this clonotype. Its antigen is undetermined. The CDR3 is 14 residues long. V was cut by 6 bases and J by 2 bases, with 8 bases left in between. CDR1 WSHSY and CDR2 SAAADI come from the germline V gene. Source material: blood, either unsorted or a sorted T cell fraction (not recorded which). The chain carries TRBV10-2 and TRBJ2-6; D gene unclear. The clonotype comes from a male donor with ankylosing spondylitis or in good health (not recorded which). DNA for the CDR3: TGCGCCAGCAGGGGCGCAACTGGGGCCAACGTCCTGACTTTC. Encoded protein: CASRGATGANVLTF.